A selection of T cell receptor beta chains follows, all from one sample in a study of blood T cells in healthy people across ages. TCRdb re-called the 5' RACE reads with MiXCR, one entry per CDR3 protein. Found here are approximately 1.5 million distinct CDR3 sequences, about 42% of them singletons; the top ten hold 4%. Sequencing was carried out using blood. These receptors were taken from a woman aged 18-29 years in good health. CDR3s include the opening cysteine and the closing phenylalanine or tryptophan. The D gene is left open where the match is weak. Clone size is not always given. Where it is, it says once, few, many or a class for expanded clones.

J: TRBJ2-1
V: TRBV7-2
D: NA
size: NA
CDR3: CASSSGGVSYNEQFF
DNA: TGTGCCAGCAGTTCCGGAGGCGTCTCCTACAATGAGCAGTTCTTC

J: TRBJ2-1
V: TRBV6-2/TRBV6-3
D: TRBD1
size: NA
CDR3: CASSNPGGRSYNEQFF
DNA: TGTGCCAGCAGTAACCCAGGGGGCCGCTCCTACAATGAGCAGTTCTTC

J: TRBJ1-1
V: TRBV6-2/TRBV6-3
D: NA
size: NA
CDR3: CASAERYTEAFF
DNA: TGTGCCAGCGCCGAACGCTACACTGAAGCTTTCTTT

J: TRBJ2-4
V: TRBV7-8
D: TRBD1
size: few
CDR3: CASSLADDRVVIQYF
DNA: TGTGCCAGCAGCTTAGCGGATGACAGGGTGGTCATTCAGTACTTC

J: TRBJ2-1
V: TRBV12-3/TRBV12-4
D: TRBD2
size: NA
CDR3: CARTLRTSSYNEQFF
DNA: TGTGCCAGAACCCTCCGGACTAGCTCCTACAATGAGCAGTTCTTC

J: TRBJ1-2
V: TRBV21-1
D: NA
size: NA
CDR3: CASSKASPLKAGYTF
DNA: TGTGCCAGCAGCAAAGCGAGCCCACTAAAGGCTGGCTACACCTTC

J: TRBJ2-1
V: TRBV13
D: TRBD2
size: NA
CDR3: CASSSGLAGEGDLYNEQFF
DNA: TGTGCCAGCAGCTCCGGACTAGCGGGGGAAGGGGACCTTTACAATGAGCAGTTCTTC

J: TRBJ2-7
V: TRBV3-1
D: NA
size: few
CDR3: CASSHTVARTTYEQYF
DNA: TGTGCCAGCAGTCATACGGTGGCAAGGACAACCTACGAGCAGTACTTC

J: TRBJ1-5
V: TRBV7-2
D: NA
size: NA
CDR3: CASSLSNSPLRDQPQHF
DNA: TGTGCCAGCAGCTTATCTAACAGTCCCTTGCGGGATCAGCCCCAGCATTTT

J: TRBJ2-5
V: TRBV27
D: NA
size: NA
CDR3: CASSLGPGLGGETQYF
DNA: TGTGCCAGCAGTTTAGGTCCAGGGCTGGGGGGAGAGACCCAGTACTTC

J: TRBJ2-7
V: TRBV7-6
D: NA
size: few
CDR3: CASSLDHLYEQYF
DNA: TGTGCCAGCAGCTTAGATCACCTCTACGAGCAGTACTTC

J: TRBJ2-1
V: TRBV11-2
D: NA
size: NA
CDR3: CASSLIVGPPRYNEQFF
DNA: TGTGCCAGCAGCTTAATCGTAGGCCCACCAAGATACAATGAGCAGTTCTTC

J: TRBJ1-1
V: TRBV25-1
D: NA
size: NA
CDR3: CASAGITLEAFF
DNA: TGTGCCAGCGCCGGGATCACGCTTGAAGCTTTCTTT

J: TRBJ1-2
V: TRBV7-2
D: NA
size: few
CDR3: CASSTYTTDGYTF
DNA: TGTGCCAGCAGCACTTACACGACAGATGGCTACACCTTC

J: TRBJ2-4
V: TRBV20-1
D: NA
size: NA
CDR3: CSAARGLSIRDIQYF
DNA: TGCAGTGCGGCACGGGGACTTTCGATCCGGGACATTCAGTACTTC

J: TRBJ2-7
V: TRBV4-1
D: TRBD1
size: NA
CDR3: CASSQELTGEGYEQYF
DNA: TGCGCCAGCAGCCAAGAACTTACAGGGGAAGGGTACGAGCAGTACTTC

J: TRBJ2-7
V: TRBV28
D: TRBD1
size: NA
CDR3: CASRPTDRGRNSGQYF
DNA: TGTGCCAGCAGGCCAACAGACAGGGGGCGCAATTCGGGGCAGTACTTC

J: TRBJ1-1
V: TRBV14
D: NA
size: few
CDR3: CASSLRVGLNTEAFF
DNA: TGTGCCAGCAGCTTACGGGTGGGGCTGAACACTGAAGCTTTCTTT

J: TRBJ2-5
V: TRBV9
D: NA
size: few
CDR3: CASSPGVILQETQYF
DNA: TGTGCCAGCAGCCCCGGGGTAATCCTCCAAGAGACCCAGTACTTC

J: TRBJ2-1
V: TRBV7-7
D: NA
size: NA
CDR3: CASGCGEGIEQFF
DNA: TGTGCTAGCGGCTGCGGTGAAGGCATTGAGCAGTTCTTC

J: TRBJ2-4
V: TRBV20-1
D: NA
size: NA
CDR3: CSAHPAVENIQYF
DNA: TGCAGTGCGCACCCTGCGGTAGAAAACATTCAGTACTTC

J: TRBJ2-3
V: TRBV7-2
D: NA
size: few
CDR3: CASSFKLVGGSTDTQYF
DNA: TGTGCCAGCAGTTTTAAGCTCGTCGGGGGTAGCACAGATACGCAGTATTTT

J: TRBJ2-7
V: TRBV7-2
D: TRBD2
size: NA
CDR3: CASSWGGLPYEQYF
DNA: TGTGCCAGCAGCTGGGGGGGACTTCCCTACGAGCAGTACTTC

J: TRBJ2-7
V: TRBV27
D: NA
size: NA
CDR3: CASSLGAHYEQYF
DNA: TGTGCCAGCAGTTTAGGGGCCCACTACGAGCAGTACTTC

J: TRBJ2-5
V: TRBV5-1
D: NA
size: NA
CDR3: CASSSAGAQETQYF
DNA: TGCGCCAGCAGCTCCGCCGGAGCGCAAGAGACCCAGTACTTC

J: TRBJ2-7
V: TRBV20-1
D: NA
size: few
CDR3: CSARGTLYEQYF
DNA: TGCAGTGCTAGAGGGACTTTATACGAGCAGTACTTC

J: TRBJ2-4
V: TRBV4-3
D: TRBD1
size: NA
CDR3: CASSQVDRDDRNIQYF
DNA: TGCGCCAGCAGCCAAGTCGACAGGGACGATAGAAACATTCAGTACTTC

J: TRBJ2-7
V: TRBV5-1
D: TRBD1
size: few
CDR3: CASSRGQGFNEQYF
DNA: TGCGCCAGCAGCCGTGGACAGGGGTTTAATGAGCAGTACTTC

J: TRBJ2-7
V: TRBV18
D: NA
size: few
CDR3: CASSPSQRGGEQYF
DNA: TGTGCCAGCTCACCCTCACAGAGGGGCGGCGAGCAGTACTTC

J: TRBJ1-4
V: TRBV12-3/TRBV12-4
D: TRBD1
size: few
CDR3: CASSFEGAVLFF
DNA: TGTGCCAGCAGTTTCGAGGGGGCGGTACTGTTTTTT

J: TRBJ2-5
V: TRBV4-3
D: NA
size: NA
CDR3: CAGSQEVDSETQYF
DNA: TGCGCCGGCAGCCAAGAGGTGGACTCGGAGACCCAGTACTTC

J: TRBJ2-5
V: TRBV18
D: NA
size: NA
CDR3: CASSGGQYETQYF
DNA: TGTGCCAGCTCAGGAGGACAGTACGAGACCCAGTACTTC

J: TRBJ1-5
V: TRBV14
D: NA
size: NA
CDR3: CASSQGSWGYQPQHF
DNA: TGTGCCAGCAGCCAAGGCTCGTGGGGCTATCAGCCCCAGCATTTT

J: TRBJ1-2
V: TRBV4-2
D: NA
size: NA
CDR3: CASSQDPRGAYGYTF
DNA: TGTGCCAGCAGCCAAGATCCACGGGGGGCCTATGGCTACACCTTC

J: TRBJ1-4
V: TRBV20-1
D: NA
size: few
CDR3: CSATLQRSNEKLFF
DNA: TGCAGTGCCACATTACAAAGGTCTAATGAAAAACTGTTTTTT

J: TRBJ2-7
V: TRBV18
D: NA
size: few
CDR3: CASSEGRVYEQYF
DNA: TGTGCCAGCTCAGAGGGCAGAGTCTACGAGCAGTACTTC

J: TRBJ2-7
V: TRBV6-1
D: NA
size: NA
CDR3: CATMDLDSPLPYEQYF
DNA: TGTGCCACCATGGATTTAGACAGTCCACTTCCCTACGAGCAGTACTTC

J: TRBJ2-3
V: TRBV6-2/TRBV6-3
D: NA
size: few
CDR3: CASSPGISDTQYF
DNA: TGTGCCAGCAGCCCAGGAATTTCAGATACGCAGTATTTT

J: TRBJ2-1
V: TRBV6-5
D: NA
size: few
CDR3: CASSRSGNGEQFF
DNA: TGTGCCAGCAGTCGGTCGGGGAACGGTGAGCAGTTCTTC

J: TRBJ2-7
V: TRBV4-1
D: TRBD2
size: NA
CDR3: CASSQRGGLDEQYF
DNA: TGCGCCAGCAGCCAGCGGGGGGGATTAGATGAGCAGTACTTC

J: TRBJ2-5
V: TRBV4-1
D: NA
size: NA
CDR3: CASSPTIGRTQETQYF
DNA: TGCGCCAGCAGCCCCACAATCGGGAGAACACAAGAGACCCAGTACTTC

J: TRBJ1-1
V: TRBV14
D: NA
size: NA
CDR3: CASSQEAGLWSTEAFF
DNA: TGTGCCAGCAGCCAAGAAGCAGGCCTGTGGAGCACTGAAGCTTTCTTT

J: TRBJ2-3
V: TRBV9
D: NA
size: NA
CDR3: CASQSTGTDTQYF
DNA: TGTGCCAGCCAGTCCACGGGCACAGATACGCAGTATTTT

J: TRBJ2-6
V: TRBV2
D: TRBD1
size: once
CDR3: CASSVTGFRSGANVLTF
DNA: TGTGCCAGCAGCGTGACAGGGTTTCGCTCTGGGGCCAACGTCCTGACTTTC

J: TRBJ2-7
V: TRBV19
D: NA
size: NA
CDR3: CASSIGGISYEQYF
DNA: TGTGCCAGTAGTATTGGGGGAATTTCCTACGAGCAGTACTTC

J: TRBJ1-5
V: TRBV5-1
D: TRBD1
size: NA
CDR3: CASSEQGAINQPQHF
DNA: TGCGCCAGCAGCGAACAGGGGGCGATTAATCAGCCCCAGCATTTT

J: TRBJ2-3
V: TRBV20-1
D: NA
size: few
CDR3: CSAVSRTTDTQYF
DNA: TGCAGTGCGGTGTCCCGAACCACAGATACGCAGTATTTT

J: TRBJ1-1
V: TRBV30
D: NA
size: NA
CDR3: CAWRPQGSREAFF
DNA: TGTGCCTGGAGACCACAGGGAAGTCGCGAAGCTTTCTTT

J: TRBJ2-5
V: TRBV4-2
D: NA
size: NA
CDR3: CASSHSDRQETQYF
DNA: TGTGCCAGCAGCCATTCTGACAGGCAAGAGACCCAGTACTTC

J: TRBJ2-1
V: TRBV4-1
D: NA
size: NA
CDR3: CASSHPGHDYNEQFF
DNA: TGCGCCAGCAGCCACCCCGGACACGATTACAATGAGCAGTTCTTC

J: TRBJ2-3
V: TRBV20-1
D: NA
size: NA
CDR3: CSAVGGLITDTQYF
DNA: TGCAGTGCGGTCGGCGGGTTAATCACAGATACGCAGTATTTT

J: TRBJ2-7
V: TRBV12-3/TRBV12-4
D: TRBD2
size: NA
CDR3: CASSLSLAVEQYF
DNA: TGTGCCAGCAGTTTATCACTAGCGGTCGAGCAGTACTTC

J: TRBJ2-7
V: TRBV9
D: TRBD2
size: NA
CDR3: CASSVGLAEPYNEQYF
DNA: TGTGCCAGCAGCGTAGGGCTAGCGGAGCCCTACAATGAGCAGTACTTC

J: TRBJ2-5
V: TRBV5-1
D: NA
size: NA
CDR3: CASSLDGSGRQETQYF
DNA: TGCGCCAGCAGCTTGGATGGCAGTGGGCGGCAAGAGACCCAGTACTTC

J: TRBJ2-5
V: TRBV6-2/TRBV6-3
D: TRBD2
size: NA
CDR3: CASSYFGRAGQETQYF
DNA: TGTGCCAGCAGTTACTTCGGGCGAGCGGGACAAGAGACCCAGTACTTC

J: TRBJ1-1
V: TRBV10-3
D: NA
size: NA
CDR3: CAISDRGHSTEAFF
DNA: TGTGCCATCAGTGACAGGGGACACTCCACTGAAGCTTTCTTT

J: TRBJ2-4
V: TRBV9
D: NA
size: NA
CDR3: CASSVEGTGTQYF
DNA: TGTGCCAGCAGCGTAGAAGGGACTGGAACACAGTACTTC

J: TRBJ1-2
V: TRBV29-1
D: NA
size: few
CDR3: CSVESRDKNYGYTF
DNA: TGCAGCGTTGAGTCCAGGGATAAAAACTATGGCTACACCTTC